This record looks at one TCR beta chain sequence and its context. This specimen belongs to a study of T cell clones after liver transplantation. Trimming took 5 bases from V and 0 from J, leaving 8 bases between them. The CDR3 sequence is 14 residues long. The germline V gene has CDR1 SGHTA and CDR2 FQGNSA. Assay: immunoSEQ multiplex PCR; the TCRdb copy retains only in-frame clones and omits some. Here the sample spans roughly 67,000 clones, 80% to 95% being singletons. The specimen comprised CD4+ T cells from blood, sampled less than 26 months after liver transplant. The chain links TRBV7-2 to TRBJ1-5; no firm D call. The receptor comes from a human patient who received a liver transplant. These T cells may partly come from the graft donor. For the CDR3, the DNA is TGTGCCAGCAGCCCCTCATATAGCAATCAGCCCCAGCATTTT. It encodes CASSPSYSNQPQHF.